A single sample gave rise to the 12 T cell receptor beta chains below, sequenced in a study of identical twins (dated by TCRdb to the mid-2010s). Libraries were made using 5' RACE. The instrument was an Illumina HiSeq 2000. TCRdb took the public reads, trimmed them with fastp at Q25, ran MiXCR for clone calling and kept in-frame beta chains. Each CDR3 protein gets just one entry, which takes the most common genes and DNA from the rows behind it. This sample holds 500,000 to 650,000 distinct CDR3 sequences; under 8.5% were observed only once. The ten largest make up over 1.5% of the sample. This sample was also put to use in a study of yellow fever vaccine responses in identical twins.

Sequenced: PBMCs. The receptors originated from a young woman in good health.

The genes are TRBV6-1 and TRBJ1-1; D not certain. The CDR3 is made up of 12 amino acids. The germline V and J ends were trimmed by 1 base and 10 bases, with 10 bases remaining between them. The germline V gene encodes CDR1 MNHNS and CDR2 SASEGT. The CDR3 spells CASSEGAGRAFF. DNA for the CDR3: TGTGCCAGCAGTGAAGGAGCTGGGAGAGCTTTCTTT.

This CDR3 reads CASSRDTSRDDEQFF. CDR3 nucleotide sequence: TGCGCCAGCAGCCGCGATACTAGCCGAGACGATGAGCAGTTCTTC. The chain employs TRBV4-1 and TRBJ2-1; tentative D call: TRBD2 (6 bases). The CDR3 is 15 amino acids. From germline, CDR1 is MGHRA and CDR2 YSYEKL. Trimming removed 4 bases at V and 8 bases at J, with 18 bases between.

The chain recombines TRBV6-1 with TRBJ2-3; D gene unclear. Trimming pared 6 bases from V and 4 bases from J, leaving 11 bases between. Germline assignment: CDR1 MNHNS and CDR2 SASEGT. The CDR3 length is 13 residues. The CDR3 region is CASSHRSADTQYF. The CDR3 nucleotides are TGTGCCAGCAGCCACCGATCCGCAGATACGCAGTATTTT.

This chain joins TRBV4-1 and TRBJ1-4, with D perhaps TRBD1 (5 bases). V gave up 2 bases and J gave up 2 bases, with 15 bases separating them. Germline CDR1 reads MGHRA; CDR2 reads YSYEKL. The length of the CDR3 is 17 residues. CDR3 nucleotides: TGCGCCAGCAGCCAAACCCCCTCCCGGGGGACTAATGAAAAACTGTTTTTT. It codes for CASSQTPSRGTNEKLFF.

This clonotype has at least ten counts. The rearrangement links TRBV20-1 to TRBJ2-7, with D possibly matching TRBD1 (5 bases). Germline CDR1 and CDR2: DFQATT and SNEGSKA (reference sequence). This CDR3 is 14 amino acids long. Trimming cost V 0 bases and J 2 bases, with 11 bases left between them. As DNA, the CDR3 is TGCAGTGCTAGAGATGGTGCAGGGACCTACGAGCAGTACGTC. It yields the protein CSARDGAGTYEQYV.

This clonotype has a count of ten or more. The V gene is TRBV10-3, the J gene TRBJ2-7; possible D gene TRBD1, 5 bases. V was clipped by 3 bases and J by 5 bases, with 14 bases between them. Per the germline V gene, CDR1 is ENHRY and CDR2 is SYGVKD. This CDR3 is built from 14 residues. As DNA, the CDR3 is TGTGCCATCAGTGATCGTGGGGCGAAGGACGAGCAGTACTTC. Its translation: CAISDRGAKDEQYF.

The gene calls are TRBV15 and TRBJ1-1, with no clear D. The germline V gene has CDR1 LNHNV and CDR2 YYDKDF (reference sequence). Trimming stripped 5 bases from V and 11 bases from J, with 24 bases between. This CDR3 contains 15 residues. The CDR3 nucleotides read TGTGCCACCAGCCGGCCCTACCCCGCCTCGGCTGGGGCTTTCTTT. Encoded protein: CATSRPYPASAGAFF. The variable domain in full, with the rest retrieved from reference TRBV15 and TRBJ1-1, is DAMVIQNPRYQVTQFGKPVTLSCSQTLNHNVMYWYQQKSSQAPKLLFHYYDKDFNNEADTPDNFQSRRPNTSFCFLDIRSPGLGDTAMYLCATSRPYPASAGAFFGQGTRLTVV.

In this sample, this clonotype turned up many times. The chain joins TRBV20-1 to TRBJ1-5; no reliable D call. V was clipped by 3 bases and J by 6 bases, with 6 bases between them. CDR3 length: 11 amino acids. The germline V gene encodes CDR1 DFQATT and CDR2 SNEGSKA (reference sequence). CDR3 coding DNA: TGCAGTGCTAGCTCGGGTCAGCCCCAGCATTTT. Its protein is CSASSGQPQHF.

V and J are TRBV27 and TRBJ2-7; unclear D gene. The germline V gene encodes CDR1 MNHEY and CDR2 SMNVEV (reference sequence). This CDR3 spans 15 amino acids. The V and J ends lost 6 bases and 3 bases respectively, with 18 bases between them. CDR3 region: CASSPGVAYGYEQYV. The CDR3 nucleotides are TGTGCCAGCAGCCCGGGCGTGGCCTACGGCTACGAGCAGTACGTC.

This clonotype was counted ten times or more. This sequence joins TRBV15 and TRBJ2-3; D not certain. Per germline, CDR1 LNHNV and CDR2 YYDKDF (reference sequence). CDR3 length equals 16 residues. Trimming stripped 0 bases from V and 2 bases from J, with 12 bases between. CDR3 loop: CATSRDGLQYTDTQYF. The CDR3 nucleotides are TGTGCCACCAGCAGAGATGGTCTCCAATACACAGATACGCAGTATTTT. Based on the CDR3 plus reference TRBV15 and TRBJ2-3, the full variable domain is DAMVIQNPRYQVTQFGKPVTLSCSQTLNHNVMYWYQQKSSQAPKLLFHYYDKDFNNEADTPDNFQSRRPNTSFCFLDIRSPGLGDTAMYLCATSRDGLQYTDTQYFGPGTRLTVL.

This chain uses TRBV20-1 with TRBJ2-2; 7 bases line up with TRBD2. CDR1 is DFQATT, CDR2 SNEGSKA, per germline (reference sequence). This CDR3 has 16 amino acids. V lost 1 base and J lost 2; bases outside the gene matches: 7. CDR3 sequence (DNA): TGCAGTGCTAGAGTCGGGGGAGGGCTTAACACCGGGGAGCTGTTTTTT. Translated, it gives CSARVGGGLNTGELFF.

The V and J genes are TRBV15 and TRBJ2-5, with D perhaps TRBD1 or TRBD2 (6 bases each). Trimming took off 3 bases at V and 1 base at J, with 9 bases between the two ends. Germline lookup yields CDR1 LNHNV and CDR2 YYDKDF (reference sequence). This CDR3 is built from 14 residues. CDR3 sequence reads: CATSSRGLQETQYF. The CDR3 bases are TGTGCCACCAGCAGCAGGGGACTCCAAGAGACCCAGTACTTC. Using reference TRBV15 and TRBJ2-5 for the parts outside the CDR3, the full variable domain is DAMVIQNPRYQVTQFGKPVTLSCSQTLNHNVMYWYQQKSSQAPKLLFHYYDKDFNNEADTPDNFQSRRPNTSFCFLDIRSPGLGDTAMYLCATSSRGLQETQYFGPGTRLLVL.